This T cell receptor (beta chain) was profiled in a study of glioma-infiltrating T cells after dendritic cell vaccination. Across the whole study: Dendritic cell vaccination trial patients had either newly diagnosed or recurrent glioblastoma.

The study's findings and limits: Few patients contributed both blood and tumor specimens. Estimated pretreatment TIL content predicted outcome after dendritic cell vaccination.

For this clone: No antigen is known for it.

Amplification used 60 V beta primers and 13 J beta primers. Libraries were prepared by immunoSEQ multiplex PCR; TCRdb keeps only in-frame clonotypes and omits some of them. The sample carries around 90,000 clones, approximately 75% recorded once. Germline V lookup: CDR1 SGDLS, CDR2 YYNGEE. The V gene lost 4 bases and the J gene lost 4 bases, with 17 bases spanning the gap. CDR3 length: 15 residues. Time point here: after dendritic cell vaccination, including at tumor progression/relapse. Material: blood, obtained after dendritic cell vaccination. The clonotype comes from a human donor with glioblastoma. This chain uses TRBV9 with TRBJ1-1; possibly TRBD1 for D (6 bases). The CDR3 DNA is TGTGCCAGCAGCCGGGGGGCGACCCCCGGCACTGAAGCTTTCTTT. Its protein product is CASSRGATPGTEAFF.